This T cell receptor (beta chain) comes out of a study of blood T cells in healthy people across ages. Using a J-beta primer mix together with a sample-barcoded 5' primer, a second PCR was run for about 6 to 12 cycles. TCRdb re-called the 5' RACE reads with MiXCR, one entry per CDR3 protein. The sample has 1.5 million to 2 million distinct CDR3 sequences; roughly 28% are singletons. CDR1 and CDR2 from the germline V gene are SGDLS and YYNGEE. CDR3 length equals 14 residues. V gene TRBV9 combines with J gene TRBJ2-4; D call uncertain. The J call may be wrong; the DNA end is better matched by TRBJ2-5. Sequencing was done on a sample of blood. The source of this sequence is a woman aged 25 to 39 in good health. The DNA of the CDR3 is TGTGCCAGCAGCGTAGAACTGACCGCAGAGACCCAGTACTTC. It specifies CASSVELTAETQYF.